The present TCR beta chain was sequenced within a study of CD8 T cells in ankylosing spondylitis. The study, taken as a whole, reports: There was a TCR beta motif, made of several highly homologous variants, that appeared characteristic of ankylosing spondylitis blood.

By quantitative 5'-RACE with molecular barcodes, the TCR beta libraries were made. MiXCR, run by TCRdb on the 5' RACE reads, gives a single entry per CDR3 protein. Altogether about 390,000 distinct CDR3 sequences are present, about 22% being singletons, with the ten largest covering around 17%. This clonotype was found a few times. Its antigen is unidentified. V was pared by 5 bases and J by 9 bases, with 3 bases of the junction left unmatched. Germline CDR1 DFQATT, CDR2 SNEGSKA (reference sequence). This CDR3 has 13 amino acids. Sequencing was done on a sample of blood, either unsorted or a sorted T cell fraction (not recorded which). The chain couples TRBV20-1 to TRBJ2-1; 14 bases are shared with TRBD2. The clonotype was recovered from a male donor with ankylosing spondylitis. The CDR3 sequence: CSARGLAGAEQFF. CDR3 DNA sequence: TGCAGTGCTCGGGGACTAGCGGGAGCTGAGCAGTTCTTC.